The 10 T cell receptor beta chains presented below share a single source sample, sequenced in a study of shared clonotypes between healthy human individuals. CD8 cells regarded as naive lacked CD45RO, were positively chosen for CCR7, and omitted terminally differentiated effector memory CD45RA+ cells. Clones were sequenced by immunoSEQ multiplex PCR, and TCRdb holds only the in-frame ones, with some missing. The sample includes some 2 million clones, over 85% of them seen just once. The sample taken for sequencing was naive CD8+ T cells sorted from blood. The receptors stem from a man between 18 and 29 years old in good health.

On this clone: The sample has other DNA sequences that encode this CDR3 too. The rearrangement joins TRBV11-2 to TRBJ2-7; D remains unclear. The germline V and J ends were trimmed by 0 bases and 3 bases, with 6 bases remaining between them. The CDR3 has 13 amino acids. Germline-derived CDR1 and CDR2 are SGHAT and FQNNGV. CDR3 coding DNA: TGTGCCAGCAGCTTAGACCGAGACTACGAGCAGTACTTC. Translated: CASSLDRDYEQYF.

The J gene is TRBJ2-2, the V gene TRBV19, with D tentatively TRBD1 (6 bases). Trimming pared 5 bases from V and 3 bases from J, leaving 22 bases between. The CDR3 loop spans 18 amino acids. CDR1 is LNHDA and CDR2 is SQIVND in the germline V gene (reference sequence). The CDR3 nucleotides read TGTGCCAGTAGTGACAAACTAACAGGGACGGGTTACACCGGGGAGCTGTTTTTT. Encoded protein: CASSDKLTGTGYTGELFF.

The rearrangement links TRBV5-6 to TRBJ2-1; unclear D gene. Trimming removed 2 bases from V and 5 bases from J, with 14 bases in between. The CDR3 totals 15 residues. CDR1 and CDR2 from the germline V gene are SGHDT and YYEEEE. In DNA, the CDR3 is TGTGCCAGCAGCTTTTTCTCGTTGAGTCACAATGAGCAGTTCTTC. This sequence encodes CASSFFSLSHNEQFF.

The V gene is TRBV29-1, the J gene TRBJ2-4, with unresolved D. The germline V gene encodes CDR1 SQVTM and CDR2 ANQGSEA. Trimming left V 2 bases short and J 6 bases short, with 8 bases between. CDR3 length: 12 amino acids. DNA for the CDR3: TGCAGCGTTGAATTTAATGGAAACATTCAGTACTTC. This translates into CSVEFNGNIQYF.

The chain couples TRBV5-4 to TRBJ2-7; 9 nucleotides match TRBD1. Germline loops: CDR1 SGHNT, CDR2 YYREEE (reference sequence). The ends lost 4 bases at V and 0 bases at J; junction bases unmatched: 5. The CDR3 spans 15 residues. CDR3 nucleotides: TGTGCCAGCAGCAACCGGGACAGGGTCTCCTACGAGCAGTACTTC. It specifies CASSNRDRVSYEQYF.

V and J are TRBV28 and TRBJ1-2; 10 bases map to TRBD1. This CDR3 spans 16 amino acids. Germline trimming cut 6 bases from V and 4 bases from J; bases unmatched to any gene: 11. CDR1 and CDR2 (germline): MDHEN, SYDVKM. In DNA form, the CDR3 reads TGTGCCAGCAGCGACCCTCGGACAGGGGGGTCCTATGGCTACACCTTC. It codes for CASSDPRTGGSYGYTF.

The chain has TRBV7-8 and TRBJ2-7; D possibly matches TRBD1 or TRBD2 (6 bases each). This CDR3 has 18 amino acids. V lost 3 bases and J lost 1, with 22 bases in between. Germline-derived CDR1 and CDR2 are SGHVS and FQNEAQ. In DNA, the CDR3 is TGTGCCAGCAGCTTGGGGGGCCTCCCCTCGCACCTTTCCTACGAGCAGTACTTC. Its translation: CASSLGGLPSHLSYEQYF.

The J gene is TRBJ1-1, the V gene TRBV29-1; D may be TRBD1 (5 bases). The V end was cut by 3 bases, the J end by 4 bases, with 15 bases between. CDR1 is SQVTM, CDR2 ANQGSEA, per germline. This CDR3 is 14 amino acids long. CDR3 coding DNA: TGCAGCGTTGATGGGGGGACGGCGATCACTGAAGCTTTCTTT. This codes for CSVDGGTAITEAFF. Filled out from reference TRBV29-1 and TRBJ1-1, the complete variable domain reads SAVISQKPSRDICQRGTSLTIQCQVDSQVTMMFWYRQQPGQSLTLIATANQGSEATYESGFVIDKFPISRPNLTFSTLTVSNMSPEDSSIYLCSVDGGTAITEAFFGQGTRLTVV.

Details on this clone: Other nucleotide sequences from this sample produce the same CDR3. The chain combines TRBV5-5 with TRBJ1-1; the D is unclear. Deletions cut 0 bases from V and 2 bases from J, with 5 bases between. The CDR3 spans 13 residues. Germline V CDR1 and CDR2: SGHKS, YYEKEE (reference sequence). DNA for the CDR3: TGTGCCAGCAGCTTGGGCAGTAACACTGAAGCTTTCTTT. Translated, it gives CASSLGSNTEAFF.

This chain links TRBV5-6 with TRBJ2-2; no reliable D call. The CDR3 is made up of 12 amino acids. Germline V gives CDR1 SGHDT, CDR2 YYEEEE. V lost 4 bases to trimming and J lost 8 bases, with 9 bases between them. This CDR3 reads CASSLAEGELFF. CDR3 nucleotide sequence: TGTGCCAGCAGCCTTGCGGAGGGGGAGCTGTTTTTT.